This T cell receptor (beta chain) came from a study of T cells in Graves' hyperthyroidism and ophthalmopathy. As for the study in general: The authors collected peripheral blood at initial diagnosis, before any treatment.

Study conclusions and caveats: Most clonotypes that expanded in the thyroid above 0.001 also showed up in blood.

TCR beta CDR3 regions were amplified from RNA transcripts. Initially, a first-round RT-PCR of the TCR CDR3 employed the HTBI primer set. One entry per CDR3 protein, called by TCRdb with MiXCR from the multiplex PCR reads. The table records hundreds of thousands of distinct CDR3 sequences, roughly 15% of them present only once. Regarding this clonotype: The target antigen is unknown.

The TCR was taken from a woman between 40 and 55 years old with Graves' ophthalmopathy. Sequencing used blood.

CDR3 coding DNA: TGCGCCAGCAGCTTGCGGATAATGACTAGCTCTGGGGCCAACGTCCTGACTTTC. As protein: CASSLRIMTSSGANVLTF. The V and J genes are TRBV5-1 and TRBJ2-6, with D perhaps matching TRBD2 (6 bases). There are 18 residues in the CDR3. The germline gives CDR1 SGHRS, CDR2 YFSETQ. Between the trimmed V and J ends, which lost 1 base and 0 bases, there was a span of 14 bases.